These 13 T cell receptor beta chains were sequenced from one sample in a study of T cells after yellow fever vaccination. In TCRdb, the 5' RACE reads were re-called with MiXCR into one record per CDR3 protein. The sample lists about 500,000 distinct CDR3 sequences; about a sixth were seen once. The sample in question was PBMCs, obtained 5 days after the first yellow fever vaccination. The receptors were sampled from a man between 18 and 35 years old who received the YFV17D yellow fever vaccine.

The chain links TRBV18 to TRBJ2-5; 7 nucleotides align to TRBD1. The germline gives CDR1 KGHSH, CDR2 LQKENI. V lost 8 bases and J lost 4; bases outside the gene matches: 7. This CDR3 region has 13 residues. This CDR3 reads CASRDRVSETQYF. Written as DNA, the CDR3 is TGTGCCAGCCGCGACAGGGTGTCAGAGACCCAGTACTTC. Together with reference TRBV18 and TRBJ2-5, the CDR3 gives the full variable domain: NAGVMQNPRHLVRRRGQEARLRCSPMKGHSHVYWYRQLPEEGLKFMVYLQKENIIDESGMPKERFSAEFPKEGPSILRIQQVVRGDSAAYFCASRDRVSETQYFGPGTRLLVL.

The chain combines TRBV11-2 with TRBJ1-2; 9 nucleotides line up with TRBD1. CDR1 and CDR2 (germline): SGHAT, FQNNGV. The CDR3 is made up of 16 amino acids. Unmatched junction bases numbered 3, after V lost 1 base and J lost 0 bases. The CDR3 coding sequence is TGTGCCAGCAGCTTAGCTGGGACAGGGTCTAACTATGGCTACACCTTC. Translated, it gives CASSLAGTGSNYGYTF.

This chain uses TRBV27 with TRBJ2-3; no reliable D call. The V end was cut by 10 bases, the J end by 2 bases, with 7 bases between. This CDR3 has 11 residues. CDR1 MNHEY and CDR2 SMNVEV come from the germline V gene (reference sequence). The CDR3: CATRITDTQYF. The DNA of the CDR3 is TGTGCCACGAGGATCACAGATACGCAGTATTTT.

The chain couples TRBV4-3 to TRBJ2-4; 9 positions match TRBD2. The CDR3 has 15 residues. Germline V gene sequence: CDR1 LGHNA, CDR2 YSLEER. V shed 0 bases and J 7 bases; nucleotides not matched to a gene: 4. This CDR3 reads CASSQDARGGNIQYF. In DNA form, the CDR3 reads TGCGCCAGCAGCCAAGACGCGCGGGGGGGCAACATTCAGTACTTC.

The V call is TRBV7-2, the J call TRBJ2-5, with a possible D match to TRBD2 (6 bases). CDR1 and CDR2 from the germline V gene are SGHTA and FQGNSA. V lost 4 bases and J 5 bases, leaving 11 bases between the germline ends. The CDR3 totals 13 residues. The CDR3 DNA follows: TGTGCCAGCAGCTGGAGCCGGGGGGAGACCCAGTACTTC. Encoded protein: CASSWSRGETQYF. Full variable domain (rest looked up from reference TRBV7-2 and TRBJ2-5): GAGVSQSPSNKVTEKGKDVELRCDPISGHTALYWYRQSLGQGLEFLIYFQGNSAPDKSGLPSDRFSAERTGGSVSTLTIQRTQQEDSAVYLCASSWSRGETQYFGPGTRLLVL.

This clonotype was found a few times. The chain carries TRBV3-1 and TRBJ2-2; D not resolved. V lost 2 bases and J 1 base, leaving 8 bases between the germline ends. The CDR3 extends over 15 amino acids. Germline assignment: CDR1 LGHDT and CDR2 YNNKEL (reference sequence). In nucleotides, the CDR3 is TGTGCCAGCAGCCAAAGGTCGGTGAACACCGGGGAGCTGTTTTTT. Translated: CASSQRSVNTGELFF.

This clonotype was seen a few times. V and J are TRBV4-1 and TRBJ2-7, with TRBD2 matching 9 bases. CDR1 is MGHRA and CDR2 is YSYEKL in the germline V gene. V shed 0 bases, J shed 3 bases, and the junction held 9 bases outside the gene matches. This CDR3 comprises 17 residues. The DNA of the CDR3 is TGCGCCAGCAGCCAAGAACTTGGTAGCGGGGGACTCTACGAGCAGTACTTC. Translation gives CASSQELGSGGLYEQYF.

In its sample, this clonotype was seen many times. The chain is built from TRBV20-1 and TRBJ2-3; 7 bases are a match to TRBD1. CDR3 size: 14 residues. The V segment lost 5 bases and the J segment 6 bases; nucleotides outside the gene matches: 11. Germline CDR1 is DFQATT and CDR2 is SNEGSKA (reference sequence). The CDR3 region is CSALDRESMDTQYF. CDR3 in DNA: TGCAGTGCTCTAGACAGGGAGAGTATGGATACGCAGTATTTT.

The rearrangement links TRBV7-9 to TRBJ1-2, with TRBD1 as a possible D gene (5 bases). Trimming pared 8 bases from V and 3 bases from J, leaving 13 bases between. From germline, CDR1 is SEHNR and CDR2 FQNEAQ (reference sequence). The CDR3 runs 13 residues. The CDR3 bases are TGTGCCAGCCACCTCGGGGGGGACTATGGCTACACCTTC. Residues: CASHLGGDYGYTF.

The chain couples TRBV4-1 to TRBJ2-5, with D perhaps TRBD1 or TRBD2 (6 bases each). Germline V gene data show CDR1 as MGHRA and CDR2 as YSYEKL. CDR3 length: 15 amino acids. Trimming stripped 1 base from V and 5 bases from J, with 14 bases between. CDR3 protein: CASSQGRGLGETQYF. The CDR3 DNA sequence: TGCGCCAGCAGCCAAGGACGGGGGCTGGGGGAGACCCAGTACTTC.

This clonotype has more than one count but fewer than ten. V gene TRBV20-1 combines with J gene TRBJ2-3; D gene uncertain. CDR3 length: 12 residues. The V and J ends lost 5 bases and 6 bases respectively, with 12 bases between them. Germline V CDR1 and CDR2: DFQATT, SNEGSKA (reference sequence). The CDR3 reads CSAPSLLDTQYF. As DNA, the CDR3 is TGCAGTGCTCCGTCACTCCTGGATACGCAGTATTTT.

This clonotype appeared once. V usage is TRBV4-3 and J usage is TRBJ2-5, with TRBD1 as a possible D gene (5 bases). Per germline, CDR1 LGHNA and CDR2 YSLEER. The CDR3 has 14 amino acids. V was clipped by 0 bases and J by 5 bases, with 10 bases between them. This CDR3 is CASSQDSRAETQYF. CDR3 in DNA: TGCGCCAGCAGCCAAGATAGCAGGGCGGAGACCCAGTACTTC.

Ten or more counts support this clonotype. The chain employs TRBV10-3 and TRBJ2-1, with D perhaps TRBD2 (6 bases). Trimming pared 8 bases from V and 0 bases from J, leaving 8 bases between. Germline V gene sequence: CDR1 ENHRY, CDR2 SYGVKD. The CDR3 extends over 13 amino acids. The CDR3 reads CAIRRDSYNEQFF. The CDR3 DNA sequence: TGTGCCATCCGGAGGGACTCCTACAATGAGCAGTTCTTC.